These 12 T cell receptor beta chains originate from one sample sequenced in a study of T-cell reconstitution after alpha-beta-depleted transplantation in children (dated by TCRdb to the mid-2010s). In light of the paper, this sample's treatment or condition label describes: allogeneic hematopoietic cell transplantation with graft depleted of TCRalphabeta T cells and CD19 B cells. The library was obtained by PCR. The listed sequencing device is Illumina HiSeq 2500. To normalize quantification of the TCRbeta repertoire, the TCR libraries were built with molecular barcoding that relied on unique molecular identifiers. TCRdb applied fastp at Q25 and MiXCR to the public reads, then kept only in-frame beta chains. Each CDR3 protein gets just one entry, which takes the most common genes and DNA from the rows behind it. The table for this sample lists about a million distinct CDR3 sequences; roughly 31% of them were counted only once. Roughly 28% of the sample comes from the top ten.

The material was PBMCs, mostly from graft donor cells, obtained 360 days after TCRalphabeta/CD19-depleted stem cell transplant. Source of these receptors: a boy under three years old who had a stem cell transplant for SCID, so the T cells may come from the graft donor.

This clonotype was recorded a few times. V and J are TRBV9 and TRBJ1-3; D is unclear. This CDR3 contains 13 residues. Germline V CDR1 and CDR2: SGDLS, YYNGEE. Trimming cost V 4 bases and J 2 bases, with 7 bases left between them. CDR3 bases: TGTGCCAGCAGCACGCCCCCTGGAAACACCATATATTTT. Protein sequence: CASSTPPGNTIYF.

In this sample, this clonotype turned up a few times. The V and J genes are TRBV12-3 or TRBV12-4 and TRBJ1-1; possibly TRBD1 for D (6 bases). The CDR3 loop spans 14 amino acids. V was trimmed by 6 bases and J by 5 bases, leaving 16 bases between them. DNA for the CDR3: TGTGCCAGCAGATTACAGGGACCAAGGACTGAAGCTTTCTTT. It encodes CASRLQGPRTEAFF.

This chain joins TRBV6-2 or TRBV6-3 and TRBJ2-5; D remains ambiguous. The CDR3 consists of 15 residues. Trimming removed 4 bases from V and 7 bases from J, with 19 bases in between. Germline V gives CDR1 MNHEY, CDR2 SVGEGT. The CDR3: CASSSPASRWGTQYF. CDR3 coding DNA: TGTGCCAGCAGTTCCCCTGCGTCAAGGTGGGGGACCCAGTACTTC.

A few counts support this clonotype. The chain employs TRBV7-9 and TRBJ1-2; a possible D gene is TRBD1 (6 bases). CDR3 length: 15 amino acids. The germline CDR1 and CDR2 sequences are SEHNR and FQNEAQ (reference sequence). The V end was cut by 4 bases, the J end by 7 bases, with 19 bases between. The CDR3, as DNA: TGTGCCAGCAGCTCCACTGTGGGGGGCGCGGGTGGCTACACCTTC. Residues: CASSSTVGGAGGYTF.

The genes are TRBV18 and TRBJ1-1; D is perhaps TRBD1 (6 bases). This CDR3 has 16 residues. Germline V gives CDR1 KGHSH, CDR2 LQKENI. V was trimmed by 3 bases and J by 0 bases, leaving 14 bases between them. The chain's CDR3 is CASSPNGQIMNTEAFF. Written as DNA, the CDR3 is TGTGCCAGCTCACCGAATGGACAGATTATGAACACTGAAGCTTTCTTT.

This clonotype was observed a handful of times. V gene TRBV12-3 or TRBV12-4 combines with J gene TRBJ2-3, with TRBD2 identical over 11 bases. V dropped 7 bases and J dropped 7; count of bases not matched to a gene: 7. This CDR3 has 14 residues. CDR3 in DNA: TGTGCCAGCACCACCGGGACTAGCGGTAATACGCAGTATTTT. Amino acids: CASTTGTSGNTQYF.

The rearrangement joins TRBV6-1 to TRBJ1-1; D uncertain. This CDR3 is 11 amino acids long. Germline V CDR1 and CDR2: MNHNS, SASEGT. V shed 8 bases and J shed 5 bases, with 9 bases lying between them. The chain's CDR3 is CASRRRTEAFF. Here the CDR3 DNA reads TGTGCCAGCCGTCGGCGGACTGAAGCTTTCTTT.

The genes are TRBV10-3 and TRBJ2-5, with unresolved D. Trimming took 3 bases from V and 0 from J, leaving 8 bases between them. This CDR3 is 14 amino acids long. Germline CDR1 is ENHRY and CDR2 is SYGVKD. The CDR3, as DNA: TGTGCCATCAGTGATACGGAGAACCAAGAGACCCAGTACTTC. The encoded protein is CAISDTENQETQYF.

In this sample, this clonotype turned up a few times. The rearrangement uses TRBV5-5 and TRBJ2-3, with 9 positions matching TRBD1. Germline CDR1 reads SGHKS; CDR2 reads YYEKEE (reference sequence). The CDR3 extends over 15 amino acids. After removal of 0 bases from V and 4 bases from J, the junction contained 3 bases not matched to a gene. As DNA, the CDR3 is TGTGCCAGCAGCTTGGGCGACAGGGGGGCAGATACGCAGTATTTT. It translates to CASSLGDRGADTQYF.

This clonotype was observed a handful of times. The chain combines TRBV5-1 with TRBJ2-7; tentatively, D is TRBD1 (6 bases). The germline V gene has CDR1 SGHRS and CDR2 YFSETQ. CDR3 length: 15 amino acids. Trimming stripped 0 bases from V and 0 bases from J, with 10 bases between. CDR3 amino acids: CASSLGQANSYEQYF. The DNA for the CDR3 is TGCGCCAGCAGCTTGGGACAGGCCAACTCCTACGAGCAGTACTTC.

This clonotype was seen at least ten times. A read error may produce the germline difference seen at one junction end. This sequence joins TRBV5-1 and TRBJ1-2, with D possibly matching TRBD1 (5 bases). CDR3 length: 14 amino acids. Germline V gives CDR1 SGHRS, CDR2 YFSETQ. CDR3 loop: CASRLDTGPYGYTF. In nucleotides, the CDR3 is TGCGCCAGCCGCTTGGATACGGGGCCCTATGGCTACACCTTC.

This chain joins TRBV6-1 and TRBJ2-5; 15 nucleotides align to TRBD2. The CDR3 has 16 amino acids. The germline gives CDR1 MNHNS, CDR2 SASEGT. Trimming took 5 bases from V and 5 from J; bases not matched to a gene: 6. CDR3 nucleotide sequence: TGTGCCAGCAGTCTTACCGGGACTAGCGGGAGGGAGACCCAGTACTTC. Its protein is CASSLTGTSGRETQYF.